The present T cell receptor beta chain was sequenced within a study of blood T cell repertoires in COVID-19. In the study overall: Sites across the United States, Italy and Spain contributed samples from acute and convalescent COVID-19. Sources were T cells, B-cell-depleted T cells, or PBMCs; the material itself was cDNA or gDNA.

Original analysis: It was from reference gene primer amplification that nucleated cell counts were estimated. Profiled with immunoSEQ multiplex PCR; TCRdb holds only in-frame clones, not every one. The DNA gave D and trimming, while V, J and clone size come from that table. Altogether about 48,000 clones are present, approximately 88% being singletons, with the ten largest covering around 53%. V lost 1 base to trimming and J lost 3 bases, with 15 bases between them. Looked up from germline, CDR1 is SGHDN and CDR2 is FVKESK. The CDR3 extends over 16 amino acids. The sample was peripheral blood. J is TRBJ1-2 and V is TRBV14, with unresolved D. The clonotype was recovered from a man in his 70s with acute or convalescent COVID-19. This CDR3 reads CASSQGVRERYYGYTF. In DNA form, the CDR3 reads TGTGCCAGCAGCCAAGGGGTCCGGGAACGGTACTATGGCTACACCTTC. Variable domain in full (rest from reference TRBV14 and TRBJ1-2): EAGVTQFPSHSVIEKGQTVTLRCDPISGHDNLYWYRRVMGKEIKFLLHFVKESKQDESGMPNNRFLAERTGGTYSTLKVQPAELEDSGVYFCASSQGVRERYYGYTFGSGTRLTVV.